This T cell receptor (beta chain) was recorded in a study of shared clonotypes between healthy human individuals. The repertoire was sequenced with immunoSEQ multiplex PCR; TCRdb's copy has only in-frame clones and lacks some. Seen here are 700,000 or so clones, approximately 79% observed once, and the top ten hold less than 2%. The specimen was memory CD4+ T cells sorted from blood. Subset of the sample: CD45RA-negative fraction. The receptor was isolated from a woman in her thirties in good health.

This chain's CDR3 is CTSSHEKAILVGSKDSPLHF. The CDR3 DNA is TGCACCAGCAGCCATGAAAAGGCTATTCTCGTCGGGTCGAAAGATTCACCCCTCCACTTT. The rearrangement uses TRBV1 and TRBJ1-6. TRBV1 is deemed a pseudogene. The length of the CDR3 is 20 residues.